This note documents a single TCR beta chain sequence. As yet, its antigen is unknown. The CDR3 length is 14 residues. The V gene end was trimmed by 3 bases and the J gene end by 3 bases; junction bases not matched to a gene: 2. Germline values: CDR1 LGHNT, CDR2 FRNRAP. The data derive from a study of graft-versus-host responses after intestinal transplantation. Study overall: Transplant recipients had multivisceral, liver-intestinal, or isolated intestinal grafts. Each recipient received anti-thymocyte globulin induction, then tacrolimus and steroids for 2 to 4 years. General study findings and limits: Patients with graft-donor T cell macrochimerism had high graft-versus-host to host-versus-graft clonal ratios in allografts. GvH clones turned up in recipient marrow; some had shown up first in ileum or blood.

Method: immunoSEQ multiplex PCR; TCRdb's copy keeps in-frame clones and lacks some. The sample includes more than 70,000 clones, under 95% seen only once; the top ten take around 0.36%. The rearrangement links TRBV12-5 to TRBJ1-5; the match to TRBD1 covers 7 bases. The sequenced sample was unstimulated CD8+ T cells sorted from spleen or lymph node cells, obtained before transplant. The receptor was isolated from a human donor who was the organ donor for an intestinal transplant. CDR3 nucleotide sequence: TGTGCTAGTGGTTTTGGACAGGCCAATCAGCCCCAGCATTTT. This translates into CASGFGQANQPQHF.